The 21 T cell receptor beta chains given below trace back to one sample, sequenced in a study of vaccination and CD4 T cells after COVID-19. The Oncomine TCR Beta short-read assay was what sequenced the DNA obtained from cultured CD4+ T cells. TCRdb ran MiXCR on the PCR reads and lists one entry per CDR3 protein. This sample yields around 13,000 distinct CDR3 sequences, of which approximately 21% are seen a single time; approximately 14% belongs to the top ten. Treatment defined: approximately nine-day PBMC culture with coronavirus spike peptide pools or control peptides (ViraFEST assay). Antigens of these TCRs are unknown. The sequenced material came from cultured CD4+ T cells from blood. The receptors here all came from a human donor with COVID-19.

J is TRBJ2-1 and V is TRBV3-1; perhaps D is TRBD1 or TRBD2 (5 bases each). Germline V CDR1 and CDR2: LGHDT, YNNKEL (reference sequence). Trimming took 4 bases from V and 12 from J, leaving 16 bases between them. This CDR3 is built from 13 residues. The CDR3 bases are TGTGCCAGCAGCCCTCGAAGAGGGGCCAGGCAGTTCTTC. It is translated as CASSPRRGARQFF.

This clonotype appeared a few times. The J gene is TRBJ1-1, the V gene TRBV5-1; 9 bases are shared with TRBD1. The trim removed 6 bases at V and 0 bases at J, leaving 9 bases unmatched. The V gene's germline CDR1 is SGHRS and CDR2 YFSETQ. The CDR3 length is 16 residues. The CDR3 is CASKTGGGNMNTEAFF. In DNA, the CDR3 is TGCGCCAGCAAAACAGGGGGCGGTAACATGAACACTGAAGCTTTCTTT.

This clonotype was observed a few times. V usage is TRBV7-2 and J usage is TRBJ2-1, with 10 bases lining up with TRBD2. J lost 0 bases, V lost 4 bases, and 12 bases had no gene match. CDR1 is SGHTA and CDR2 is FQGNSA in the germline V gene. CDR3 length: 19 amino acids. CDR3 amino acids: CASSSRALAGHSSYNEQFF. The CDR3 DNA reads TGTGCCAGCAGCTCGCGGGCACTAGCGGGGCATAGCTCCTACAATGAGCAGTTCTTC.

The rearrangement uses TRBV6-1 and TRBJ2-3; 7 bases align to TRBD1. Trimming took 4 bases from V and 4 from J; bases not matched to a gene: 8. This CDR3 is 15 amino acids long. Germline V lookup: CDR1 MNHNS, CDR2 SASEGT. CDR3 nucleotides: TGTGCCAGCAGTGGGGACAGCCGTGCAGCAGATACGCAGTATTTT. It encodes CASSGDSRAADTQYF.

The table lists this clonotype with a few counts. This chain uses TRBV11-2 with TRBJ1-1; the D is unclear. This CDR3 contains 15 residues. V shed 2 bases and J shed 4 bases, with 14 bases lying between them. CDR1 is SGHAT and CDR2 is FQNNGV in the germline V gene. This CDR3 reads CASSLTRIGGTEAFF. The CDR3 DNA reads as TGTGCCAGCAGCTTAACACGAATTGGCGGCACTGAAGCTTTCTTT.

This clonotype was picked up a small number of times. This chain joins TRBV11-2 and TRBJ2-5, with D perhaps being TRBD1 or TRBD2 (5 bases each). V lost 5 bases and J 2 bases, leaving 12 bases between the germline ends. CDR1 and CDR2 (germline): SGHAT, FQNNGV. The CDR3 length is 14 residues. For the CDR3, the DNA is TGTGCCAGCAGCAAGGGGAGAAAACAAGAGACCCAGTACTTC. It specifies CASSKGRKQETQYF.

V gene TRBV20-1 combines with J gene TRBJ2-3; 7 bases line up with TRBD1. CDR1 is DFQATT, CDR2 SNEGSKA, per germline (reference sequence). This CDR3 is built from 14 residues. The V segment lost 5 bases and the J segment 5 bases; nucleotides outside the gene matches: 10. Here the CDR3 DNA reads TGCAGTGCTGAGACAGGGTTAGGCCAAGATACGCAGTATTTT. Translating gives CSAETGLGQDTQYF.

This clonotype was seen more than once but under ten times. V usage is TRBV6-2 or TRBV6-3 and J usage is TRBJ2-6, with D maybe TRBD1 (6 bases). The CDR3 spans 15 residues. V gave up 5 bases and J gave up 4 bases, with 12 bases separating them. Per germline, CDR1 MNHEY and CDR2 SVGEGT. CDR3 loop: CASSAQGTGANVLTF. CDR3 DNA: TGTGCCAGCAGTGCCCAGGGGACAGGGGCCAACGTCCTGACTTTC.

This chain joins TRBV5-1 and TRBJ1-5; TRBD1 might be the D (6 bases). The V end was cut by 4 bases, the J end by 0 bases, with 11 bases between. Germline CDR1 is SGHRS and CDR2 is YFSETQ. The CDR3 consists of 15 residues. CDR3 bases: TGCGCCAGCAGCCCGACAGGACTTAGCAATCAGCCCCAGCATTTT. Residues: CASSPTGLSNQPQHF.

The rearrangement uses TRBV5-4 and TRBJ1-5; 7 bases match TRBD1. This CDR3 comprises 15 residues. J was trimmed by 6 bases and V by 0 bases; bases with no gene match: 6. Looked up from germline, CDR1 is SGHNT and CDR2 is YYREEE (reference sequence). The CDR3 protein is CASSLGGGAGQPQHF. DNA of the CDR3: TGTGCCAGCAGCTTGGGAGGGGGCGCAGGTCAGCCCCAGCATTTT.

This clonotype showed up just a few times. The genes are TRBV9 and TRBJ2-5; 13 bases align to TRBD2. The CDR3 extends over 16 amino acids. J lost 1 base, V lost 4 bases, and 4 bases had no gene match. Germline-derived CDR1 and CDR2 are SGDLS and YYNGEE. Here the CDR3 DNA reads TGTGCCAGCAGCATCGGGACTAGCGGGACCCAAGAGACCCAGTACTTC. Translated, it gives CASSIGTSGTQETQYF.

This clonotype was recorded only once. The chain couples TRBV7-2 to TRBJ2-7; D is undetermined. V shed 4 bases and J shed 0 bases, with 16 bases lying between them. The CDR3 has 16 amino acids. Germline V lookup: CDR1 SGHTA, CDR2 FQGNSA. The DNA of the CDR3 is TGTGCCAGCAGCTCCCCGAGCACCCTCAGCTCCTACGAGCAGTACTTC. As protein: CASSSPSTLSSYEQYF.

This chain joins TRBV20-1 and TRBJ2-3, with TRBD2 identical over 10 bases. CDR3 size: 15 residues. V dropped 1 base and J dropped 4; count of bases not matched to a gene: 5. Germline V gene lookup returns CDR1 DFQATT and CDR2 SNEGSKA (reference sequence). CDR3 residues: CSARGLAGAADTQYF. CDR3 nucleotide sequence: TGCAGTGCTAGAGGCCTAGCGGGGGCAGCAGATACGCAGTATTTT.

This clonotype was recorded a few times. V usage is TRBV5-1 and J usage is TRBJ1-5; no reliable D call. The CDR3 has 13 residues. The germline V gene has CDR1 SGHRS and CDR2 YFSETQ. V lost 1 base, J lost 6 bases, and 8 bases lay in between. The CDR3 loop reads CASSLYVGQPQHF. CDR3 nucleotides: TGCGCCAGCAGCTTGTACGTTGGTCAGCCCCAGCATTTT.

The chain recombines TRBV4-3 with TRBJ1-3, with TRBD1 as a possible D gene (6 bases). V lost 5 bases and J lost 8, with 16 bases in between. CDR1 is LGHNA and CDR2 is YSLEER in the germline V gene. The CDR3 totals 14 residues. CDR3 residues: CASSYRTVEDTIYF. Here the CDR3 DNA reads TGCGCCAGCAGCTACCGGACAGTCGAGGACACCATATATTTT.

The chain couples TRBV6-5 to TRBJ1-1, with D tentatively TRBD1 (5 bases). Per germline, CDR1 MNHEY and CDR2 SVGAGI. V lost 4 bases to trimming and J lost 2 bases, with 14 bases between them. The CDR3 consists of 15 residues. The CDR3 nucleotides are TGTGCCAGCAGTTCCACAAGACAGACTAACACTGAAGCTTTCTTT. Translated: CASSSTRQTNTEAFF.

J is TRBJ2-1 and V is TRBV7-2, with D possibly being TRBD1 (6 bases). V dropped 5 bases and J dropped 15 bases, with 29 bases sitting between them. CDR1 SGHTA and CDR2 FQGNSA come from the germline V gene. The CDR3 sequence is 16 residues long. Here the CDR3 DNA reads TGTGCCAGCAGCCCTGGCCTGGTCGCTTCGAGGACAGTGTCGTTCTTC. Protein: CASSPGLVASRTVSFF.

A few counts support this clonotype. The genes are TRBV7-9 and TRBJ1-1; TRBD1 might be the D (5 bases). CDR3 length: 16 residues. The V end was cut by 5 bases, the J end by 0 bases, with 16 bases between. Germline V lookup: CDR1 SEHNR, CDR2 FQNEAQ (reference sequence). The CDR3 is CASSPTRQRLNTEAFF. Here the CDR3 DNA reads TGTGCCAGCAGCCCCACGAGACAGCGACTGAACACTGAAGCTTTCTTT.

The V call is TRBV4-2, the J call TRBJ2-5; D is unresolved. Germline CDR1 and CDR2: LGHNA and YNFKEQ. The germline V and J ends were trimmed by 4 bases and 2 bases, with 11 bases remaining between them. This CDR3 comprises 14 residues. CDR3 sequence (DNA): TGTGCCAGCAGCCCCTCGACAATACAAGAGACCCAGTACTTC. Amino acid sequence: CASSPSTIQETQYF.

The chain couples TRBV6-1 to TRBJ2-5, with D perhaps TRBD2 (5 bases). Germline loops: CDR1 MNHNS, CDR2 SASEGT. Trimming stripped 6 bases from V and 3 bases from J, with 20 bases between. This CDR3 has 16 amino acids. In DNA form, the CDR3 reads TGTGCCAGCAGAGAGCCCCCGGGGTTGTATAAAGAGACCCAGTACTTC. Encoded protein: CASREPPGLYKETQYF.

This clonotype was counted between two and nine times. The J gene is TRBJ2-7, the V gene TRBV7-2; D might be TRBD1 or TRBD2, each matching 5 bases. Trimming cost V 2 bases and J 1 base, with 12 bases left between them. This CDR3 region has 15 residues. CDR1 is SGHTA, CDR2 FQGNSA, per germline. In DNA form, the CDR3 reads TGTGCCAGCAGCTTATCAGAGGGGCTGTCCTACGAGCAGTACTTC. Translated: CASSLSEGLSYEQYF. Variable domain in full (rest from reference TRBV7-2 and TRBJ2-7): GAGVSQSPSNKVTEKGKDVELRCDPISGHTALYWYRQSLGQGLEFLIYFQGNSAPDKSGLPSDRFSAERTGGSVSTLTIQRTQQEDSAVYLCASSLSEGLSYEQYFGPGTRLTVT.